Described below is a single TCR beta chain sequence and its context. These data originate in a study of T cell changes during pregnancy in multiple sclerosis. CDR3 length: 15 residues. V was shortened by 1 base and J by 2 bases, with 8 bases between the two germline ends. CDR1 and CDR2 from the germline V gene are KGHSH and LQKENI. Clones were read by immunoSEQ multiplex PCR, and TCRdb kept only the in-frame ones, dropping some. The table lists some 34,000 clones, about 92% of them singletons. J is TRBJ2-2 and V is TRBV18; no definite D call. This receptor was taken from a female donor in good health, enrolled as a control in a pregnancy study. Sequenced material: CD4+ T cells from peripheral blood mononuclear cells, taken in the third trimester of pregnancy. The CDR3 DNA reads TGTGCCAGCTCACCACGCCCGAGTAACACCGGGGAGCTGTTTTTT. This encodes CASSPRPSNTGELFF.